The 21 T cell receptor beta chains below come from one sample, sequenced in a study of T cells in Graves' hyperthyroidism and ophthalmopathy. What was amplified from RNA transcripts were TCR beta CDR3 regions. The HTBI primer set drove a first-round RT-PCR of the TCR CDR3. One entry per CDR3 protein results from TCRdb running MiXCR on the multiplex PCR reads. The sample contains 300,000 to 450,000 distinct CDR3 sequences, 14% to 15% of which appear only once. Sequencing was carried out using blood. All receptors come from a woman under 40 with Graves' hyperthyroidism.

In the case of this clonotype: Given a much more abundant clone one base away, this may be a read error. The DNA for the CDR3 is TGTGCCAGCAGAGATAGCGGGAAGACAGGTACGCAGTATTTT. Translation: CASRDSGKTGTQYF. V and J are TRBV7-9 and TRBJ2-3, with 8 bases lining up with TRBD2. Looked up from germline, CDR1 is SEHNR and CDR2 is FQNEAQ (reference sequence). The CDR3 contains 14 residues.

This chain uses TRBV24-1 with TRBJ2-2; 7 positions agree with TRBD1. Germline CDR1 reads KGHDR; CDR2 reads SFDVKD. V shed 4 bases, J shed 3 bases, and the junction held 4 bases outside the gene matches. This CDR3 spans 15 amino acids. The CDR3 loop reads CATSESGTDTGELFF. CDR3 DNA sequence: TGTGCCACCAGTGAATCCGGGACAGACACCGGGGAGCTGTTTTTT.

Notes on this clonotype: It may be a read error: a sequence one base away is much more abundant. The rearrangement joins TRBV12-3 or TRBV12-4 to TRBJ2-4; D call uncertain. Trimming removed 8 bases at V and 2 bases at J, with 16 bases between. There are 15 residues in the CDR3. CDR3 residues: CASGSGGTTKNIQYF. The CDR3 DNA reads TGTGCCAGCGGTTCTGGTGGCACAACCAAAAACATTCAGTACTTC.

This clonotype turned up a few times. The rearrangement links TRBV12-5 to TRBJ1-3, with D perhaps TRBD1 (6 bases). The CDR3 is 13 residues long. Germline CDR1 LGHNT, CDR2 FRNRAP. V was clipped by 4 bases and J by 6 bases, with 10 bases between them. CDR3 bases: TGTGCTAGTGGTTCCTCGGGGGCAAACACCATATATTTT. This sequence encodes CASGSSGANTIYF.

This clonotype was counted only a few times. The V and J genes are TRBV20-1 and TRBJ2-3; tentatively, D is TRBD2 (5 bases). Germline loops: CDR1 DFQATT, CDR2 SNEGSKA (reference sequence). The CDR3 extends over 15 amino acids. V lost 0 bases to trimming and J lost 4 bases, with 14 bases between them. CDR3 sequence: CSARELGDGADTQYF. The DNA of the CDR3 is TGCAGTGCTAGAGAACTAGGCGATGGGGCAGATACGCAGTATTTT.

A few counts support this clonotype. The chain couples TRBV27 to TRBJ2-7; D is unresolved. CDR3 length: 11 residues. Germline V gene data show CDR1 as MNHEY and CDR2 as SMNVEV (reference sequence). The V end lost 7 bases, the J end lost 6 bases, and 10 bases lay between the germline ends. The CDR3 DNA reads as TGTGCCAGCACCTCTCTCGGCGAGCAGTACTTC. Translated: CASTSLGEQYF.

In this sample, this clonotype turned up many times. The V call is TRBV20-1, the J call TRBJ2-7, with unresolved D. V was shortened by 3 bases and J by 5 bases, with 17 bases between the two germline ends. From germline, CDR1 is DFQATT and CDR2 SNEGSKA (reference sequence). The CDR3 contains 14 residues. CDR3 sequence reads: CSASSPGSVHEQYF. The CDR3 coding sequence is TGCAGTGCTAGCTCCCCAGGATCGGTCCACGAGCAGTACTTC.

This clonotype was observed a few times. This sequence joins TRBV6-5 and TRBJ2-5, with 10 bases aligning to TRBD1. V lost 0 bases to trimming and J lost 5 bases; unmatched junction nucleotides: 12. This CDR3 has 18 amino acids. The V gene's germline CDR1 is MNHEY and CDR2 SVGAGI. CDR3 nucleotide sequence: TGTGCCAGCAGTTACTCGAGACCGGGACAGGGGAGCAGGGAGACCCAGTACTTC. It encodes CASSYSRPGQGSRETQYF.

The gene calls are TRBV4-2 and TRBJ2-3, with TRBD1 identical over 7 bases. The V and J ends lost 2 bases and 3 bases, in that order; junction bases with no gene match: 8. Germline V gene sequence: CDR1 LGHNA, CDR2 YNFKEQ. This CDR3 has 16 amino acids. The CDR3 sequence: CASSQLEQGITDTQYF. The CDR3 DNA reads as TGTGCCAGCAGCCAACTAGAACAGGGGATTACAGATACGCAGTATTTT.

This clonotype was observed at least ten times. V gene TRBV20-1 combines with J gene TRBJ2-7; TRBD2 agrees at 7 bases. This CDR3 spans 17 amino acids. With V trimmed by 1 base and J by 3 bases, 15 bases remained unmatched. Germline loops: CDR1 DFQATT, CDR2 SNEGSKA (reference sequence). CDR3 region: CSARGSWRERVGYEQYF. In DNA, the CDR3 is TGCAGTGCTAGAGGCTCCTGGCGGGAGCGTGTGGGCTACGAGCAGTACTTC.

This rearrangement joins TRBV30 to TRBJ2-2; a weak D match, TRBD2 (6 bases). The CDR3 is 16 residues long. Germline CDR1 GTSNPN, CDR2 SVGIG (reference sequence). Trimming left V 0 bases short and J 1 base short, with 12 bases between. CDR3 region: CAWSVLAARNTGELFF. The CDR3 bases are TGTGCCTGGAGTGTGTTAGCGGCAAGGAACACCGGGGAGCTGTTTTTT.

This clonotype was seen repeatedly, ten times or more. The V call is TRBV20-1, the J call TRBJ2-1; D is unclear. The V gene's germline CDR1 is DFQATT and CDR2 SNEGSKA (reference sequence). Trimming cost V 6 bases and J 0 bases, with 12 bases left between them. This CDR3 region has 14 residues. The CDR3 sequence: CSARSASSYNEQFF. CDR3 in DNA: TGCAGTGCCCGAAGCGCGTCCTCCTACAATGAGCAGTTCTTC.

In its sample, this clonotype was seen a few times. The CDR3 reads CASSRDPGGGSYEQYF. In DNA form, the CDR3 reads TGTGCCAGCAGCCGGGACCCCGGCGGGGGGTCCTACGAGCAGTACTTC. The chain recombines TRBV7-2 with TRBJ2-7, with 8 bases that match TRBD2. J was trimmed by 1 base and V by 5 bases; bases with no gene match: 10. CDR3 length: 16 residues. CDR1 and CDR2 (germline): SGHTA, FQGNSA.

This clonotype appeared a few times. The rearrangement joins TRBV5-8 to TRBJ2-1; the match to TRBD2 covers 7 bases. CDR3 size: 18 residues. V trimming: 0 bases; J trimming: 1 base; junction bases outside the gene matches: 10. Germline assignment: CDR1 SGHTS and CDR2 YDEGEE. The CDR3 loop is CASSLVARRGGSYNEQFF. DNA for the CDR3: TGTGCCAGCAGCTTGGTGGCTCGGCGCGGGGGATCCTACAATGAGCAGTTCTTC.

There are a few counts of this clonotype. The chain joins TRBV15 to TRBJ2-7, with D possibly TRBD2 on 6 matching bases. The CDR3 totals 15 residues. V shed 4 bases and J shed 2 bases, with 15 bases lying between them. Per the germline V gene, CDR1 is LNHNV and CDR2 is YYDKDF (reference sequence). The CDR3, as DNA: TGTGCCACCAGCACCTCGGAGGGAGCGCCCTACGAGCAGTACTTC. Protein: CATSTSEGAPYEQYF.

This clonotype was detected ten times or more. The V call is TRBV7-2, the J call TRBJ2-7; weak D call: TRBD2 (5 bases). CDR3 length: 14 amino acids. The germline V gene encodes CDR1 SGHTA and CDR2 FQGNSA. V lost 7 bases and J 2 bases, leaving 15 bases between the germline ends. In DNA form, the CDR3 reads TGTGCCAGCACGGGGAGCGCCGGAACCTACGAGCAGTACTTC. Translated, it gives CASTGSAGTYEQYF.

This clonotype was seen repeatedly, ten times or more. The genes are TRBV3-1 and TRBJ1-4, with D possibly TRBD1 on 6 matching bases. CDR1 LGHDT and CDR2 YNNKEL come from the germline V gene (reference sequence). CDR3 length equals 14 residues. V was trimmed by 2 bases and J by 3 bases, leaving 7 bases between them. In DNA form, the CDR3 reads TGTGCCAGCAGCCAAAACAGGGCTAATGAAAAACTGTTTTTT. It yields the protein CASSQNRANEKLFF.

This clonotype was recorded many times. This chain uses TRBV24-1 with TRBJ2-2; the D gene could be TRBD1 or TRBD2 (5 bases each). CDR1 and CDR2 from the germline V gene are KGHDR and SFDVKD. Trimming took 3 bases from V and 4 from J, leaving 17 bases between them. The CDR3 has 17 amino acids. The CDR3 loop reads CATSDPQRGTSTGELFF. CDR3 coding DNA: TGTGCCACCAGTGATCCACAGAGGGGAACGAGCACCGGGGAGCTGTTTTTT.

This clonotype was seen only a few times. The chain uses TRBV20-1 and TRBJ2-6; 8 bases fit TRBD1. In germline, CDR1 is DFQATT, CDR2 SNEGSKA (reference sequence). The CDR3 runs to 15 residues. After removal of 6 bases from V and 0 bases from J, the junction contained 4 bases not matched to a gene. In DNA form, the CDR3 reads TGCAGTGCCGGACAGGGCGCCTCTGGGGCCAACGTCCTGACTTTC. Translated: CSAGQGASGANVLTF.

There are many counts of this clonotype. For the CDR3, the DNA is TGCAGTGCTAGAGATCCGGAAACAGGGGATTCAGATACGCAGTATTTT. Encoded protein: CSARDPETGDSDTQYF. The J gene is TRBJ2-3, the V gene TRBV20-1; 7 bases agree with TRBD1. The V and J ends lost 0 bases and 4 bases, in that order; junction bases with no gene match: 10. Per the germline V gene, CDR1 is DFQATT and CDR2 is SNEGSKA (reference sequence). The CDR3 is 16 amino acids.

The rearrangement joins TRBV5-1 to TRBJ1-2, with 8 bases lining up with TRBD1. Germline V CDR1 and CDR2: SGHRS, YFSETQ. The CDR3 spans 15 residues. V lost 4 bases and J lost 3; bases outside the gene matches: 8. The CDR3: CASSPGQGSYYGYTF. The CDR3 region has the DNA TGCGCCAGCAGCCCTGGACAGGGCTCCTACTATGGCTACACCTTC.